The clone carrying this T cell receptor beta chain turned up a few times. Its target is not known. The data derive from a study of T-cell memory formation after mild COVID-19. About the study: For the most part, TCR clusters were specific to one donor.

TCRdb ran MiXCR on the 5' RACE reads and lists one entry per CDR3 protein. This repertoire shows about 140,000 distinct CDR3 sequences, 13% to 15% found once; its top ten account for around 30%. CDR3 length: 14 residues. The germline gives CDR1 SEHNR, CDR2 FQNEAQ (reference sequence). The germline V and J ends were trimmed by 5 bases and 2 bases, with 12 bases remaining between them. Overall study results and limits: In pre-infection memory, a portion of responding clones appeared, which suggested that cross-reactive memory joined. CD4/CD8 balance characterized clones contracting day 15 to 85, and CD4+ skew characterized later expanders. Among contracting clones, CD4+ were mainly CM/EM and CD8+ enriched in EMRA.

The gene calls are TRBV7-9 and TRBJ2-5; maybe TRBD2 (6 bases). Specimen: PBMCs or a T cell subset sorted from them (not recorded which). This receptor was taken from an adult woman who had mild COVID-19 (a few samples of this study predate the infection). Cell type and time point are not known. The CDR3 loop is CASSHGGGQETQYF. Here the CDR3 DNA reads TGTGCCAGCAGCCATGGGGGAGGTCAAGAGACCCAGTACTTC.